This record concerns one TCR beta chain sequence. These data come from a study of blood T cells in healthy people across ages. Primers used in a second PCR of about 6 to 11 cycles were a sample-barcoded 5' primer and a J-beta primer mix. MiXCR, run by TCRdb on the 5' RACE reads, gives a single entry per CDR3 protein. In the table there are roughly 1,800,000 distinct CDR3 sequences, 40% to 55% of which are singletons. The CDR3 sequence is 15 residues long. Germline CDR1 reads KGHSH; CDR2 reads LQKENI. V shed 6 bases, J shed 5 bases, and the junction held 9 bases outside the gene matches. V is TRBV18 and J is TRBJ2-3; 9 positions match TRBD2. This sequence was found in a woman aged 40 to 49 in good health. Sequenced: blood. The CDR3 spells CASSRSGGTEDTQYF. DNA of the CDR3: TGTGCCAGCTCGCGGAGCGGGGGGACTGAAGATACGCAGTATTTT.